The clone carrying this T cell receptor (beta chain) has at least ten counts. The germline V gene encodes CDR1 WSHSY and CDR2 SAAADI. With V trimmed by 6 bases and J by 3 bases, 4 bases remained unmatched. CDR3 length: 15 residues. A J-beta primer mix and a sample-barcoded 5' primer were used in a second PCR of roughly 6 to 11 cycles. CDR3-containing paired-end reads numbered at least 3 million in each sample. TCRdb called the 5' RACE reads again in MiXCR, with one record for every CDR3 protein. The data hold approximately 670,000 distinct CDR3 sequences, with 40% to 50% observed a single time. These data are taken from a study of blood T cells in healthy people across ages.

The chain employs TRBV10-2 and TRBJ2-3; TRBD2 aligns across 12 bases. The source is an elderly man in good health. Sequences were obtained from blood. CDR3 in amino acids: CASRELAGGTDTQYF. The DNA for the CDR3 is TGCGCCAGCAGGGAGCTAGCGGGAGGGACAGATACGCAGTATTTT.